Each of the 8 T cell receptor beta chains below was sequenced from the same sample in a study of monozygotic twins with inflammatory bowel disease. Reanalyzing the 5' RACE reads, TCRdb keeps one entry per CDR3 protein, without DNA. The repertoire table contains 440,000 or so distinct CDR3 sequences. The sequenced sample consisted of blood. These receptors were obtained from a human donor with ulcerative colitis or Crohn's disease, or a healthy co-twin of an affected twin (not recorded which).

The chain recombines TRBV7-9 with TRBJ2-1; TCRdb picks TRBD2, but there is no DNA to check that call. Germline loops: CDR1 SEHNR, CDR2 FQNEAQ (reference sequence). This CDR3 comprises 13 residues. CDR3 loop: CASLSGEYNEQFF.

This sequence joins TRBV9 and TRBJ1-2. Germline assignment: CDR1 SGDLS and CDR2 YYNGEE. The CDR3 contains 13 residues. The CDR3: CASSVVDNYGYTF.

The chain links TRBV20-1 to TRBJ2-5; TCRdb indicates TRBD1, and absent DNA this call remains unverified. Germline values: CDR1 DFQATT, CDR2 SNEGSKA (reference sequence). This CDR3 region has 15 residues. CDR3 in amino acids: CSARDPGRGLETQYF.

V gene TRBV7-8 combines with J gene TRBJ2-1; there is no DNA to check the TCRdb D call of TRBD2. The CDR3 is 17 residues long. Germline-derived CDR1 and CDR2 are SGHVS and FQNEAQ. The CDR3 loop reads CASSLSRAGGPGFEQFF. The full variable domain, rest sourced from reference TRBV7-8 and TRBJ2-1, is GAGVSQSPRYKVAKRGQDVALRCDPISGHVSLFWYQQALGQGPEFLTYFQNEAQLDKSGLPSDRFFAERPEGSVSTLKIQRTQQEDSAVYLCASSLSRAGGPGFEQFFGPGTRLTVL.

V gene TRBV27 combines with J gene TRBJ2-1. From germline, CDR1 is MNHEY and CDR2 SMNVEV (reference sequence). The CDR3 has 15 amino acids. The CDR3 reads CASSFAEYSYNEQFF.

This rearrangement joins TRBV7-2 to TRBJ2-5; checking the TCRdb D call of TRBD2 is not possible without DNA. Looked up from germline, CDR1 is SGHTA and CDR2 is FQGNSA. There are 15 residues in the CDR3. CDR3 sequence: CASSLDGGGGETQYF.

V gene TRBV3-1 combines with J gene TRBJ2-7; with no DNA, the TCRdb D assignment of TRBD1 cannot be verified. From germline, CDR1 is LGHDT and CDR2 YNNKEL (reference sequence). CDR3 length: 11 amino acids. The CDR3 sequence: CASSPGTGQYF.

The J gene is TRBJ1-1, the V gene TRBV11-1. The CDR3 is made up of 18 amino acids. Per germline, CDR1 SGHAT and CDR2 FQDESV (reference sequence). The CDR3 sequence: CASSLGGMLYPLNTEAFF.